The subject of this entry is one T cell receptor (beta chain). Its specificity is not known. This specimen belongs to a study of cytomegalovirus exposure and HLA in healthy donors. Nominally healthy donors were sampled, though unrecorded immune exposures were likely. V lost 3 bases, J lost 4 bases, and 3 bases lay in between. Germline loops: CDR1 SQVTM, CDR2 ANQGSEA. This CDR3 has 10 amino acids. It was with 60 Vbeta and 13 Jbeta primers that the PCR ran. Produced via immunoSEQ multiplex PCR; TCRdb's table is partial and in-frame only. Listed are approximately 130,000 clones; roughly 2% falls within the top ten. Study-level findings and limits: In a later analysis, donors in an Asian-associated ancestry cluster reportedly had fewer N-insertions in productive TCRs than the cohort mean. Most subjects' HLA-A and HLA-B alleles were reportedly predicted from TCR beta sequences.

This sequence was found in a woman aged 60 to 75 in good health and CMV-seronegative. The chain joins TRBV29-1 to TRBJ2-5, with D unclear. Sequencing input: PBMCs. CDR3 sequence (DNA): TGCAGCGTTGACGGAGAGACCCAGTACTTC. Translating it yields CSVDGETQYF.